This paragraph reports one T cell receptor (beta chain). Its antigen is not known. Looked up from germline, CDR1 is MDHEN and CDR2 is SYDVKM. V lost 2 bases, J lost 2 bases, and 18 bases stayed unmatched. CDR3 length: 20 residues. This entry is derived from a study of cytomegalovirus exposure and HLA in healthy donors. Across the study: Previous work identified roughly 110 million unique TCR beta sequences from roughly 180 million T cells. The study's findings and limits: A few CMV-associated chains proved CMV antigen-specific in vitro. Relative to equally common others, HLA-associated TCR beta chains showed greater clonal expansion in a later analysis.

PCR amplification relied on 60 Vbeta primers (plus 13 Jbeta primers). Produced via immunoSEQ multiplex PCR; TCRdb's table is partial and in-frame only. The sample carries some 190,000 clones, over 70% recorded once. The receptor comes from a man aged 25-45 years in good health and CMV-seronegative. The chain employs TRBV28 and TRBJ1-3; 7 positions agree with TRBD1. The sample was PBMCs. The CDR3 region is CASSLPSHLTGFYPGNTIYF. DNA for the CDR3: TGTGCCAGCAGTTTACCTTCTCACCTGACAGGGTTCTATCCTGGAAACACCATATATTTT.